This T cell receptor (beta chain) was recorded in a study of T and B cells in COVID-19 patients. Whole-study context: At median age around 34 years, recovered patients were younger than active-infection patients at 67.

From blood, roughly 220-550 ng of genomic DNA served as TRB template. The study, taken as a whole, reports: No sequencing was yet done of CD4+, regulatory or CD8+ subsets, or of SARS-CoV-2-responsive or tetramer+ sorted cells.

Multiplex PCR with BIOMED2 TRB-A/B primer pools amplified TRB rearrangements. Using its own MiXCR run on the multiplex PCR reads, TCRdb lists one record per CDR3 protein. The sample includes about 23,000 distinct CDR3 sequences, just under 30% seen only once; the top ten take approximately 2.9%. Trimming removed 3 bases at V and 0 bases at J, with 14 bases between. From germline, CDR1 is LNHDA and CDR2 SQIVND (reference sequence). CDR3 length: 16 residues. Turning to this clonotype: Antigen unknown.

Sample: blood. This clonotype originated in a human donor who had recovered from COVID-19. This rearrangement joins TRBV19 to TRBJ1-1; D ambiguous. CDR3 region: CASSIPGKGMNTEAFF. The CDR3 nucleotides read TGTGCCAGTAGTATCCCGGGAAAGGGTATGAACACTGAAGCTTTCTTT. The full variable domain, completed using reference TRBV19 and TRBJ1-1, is DGGITQSPKYLFRKEGQNVTLSCEQNLNHDAMYWYRQDPGQGLRLIYYSQIVNDFQKGDIAEGYSVSREKKESFPLTVTSAQKNPTAFYLCASSIPGKGMNTEAFFGQGTRLTVV.